Below, 2 T cell receptor beta chains from the same sample are listed, as sequenced in a study of OX40 agonist ivuxolimab in advanced cancers. Assay: immunoSEQ multiplex PCR; the TCRdb copy retains only in-frame clones and omits some. Among 82,000 or so clones listed, about nine tenths were seen once. Sequenced here: CD4+ or CD8+ T cells sorted from blood, sampled in a trial of the OX40 agonist ivuxolimab. These receptors came from an adult with an advanced solid tumor such as melanoma, head and neck, liver or kidney cancer.

This chain joins TRBV9 and TRBJ1-1; 10 bases are shared with TRBD1. Germline V CDR1 and CDR2: SGDLS, YYNGEE. V shed 0 bases and J 8 bases; nucleotides not matched to a gene: 1. CDR3 length: 13 amino acids. In nucleotides, the CDR3 is TGTGCCAGCAGCGTAGGGGGACAGGGGGAAGCTTTCTTT. It is translated as CASSVGGQGEAFF.

The gene calls are TRBV6-6 and TRBJ1-1, with D possibly being TRBD1 (5 bases). V lost 4 bases and J lost 3, with 12 bases in between. This CDR3 spans 14 amino acids. Germline CDR1 reads MNHNY; CDR2 reads SVGAGI (reference sequence). CDR3: CASSSGPRDTEAFF. The CDR3 region has the DNA TGTGCCAGCAGTTCGGGGCCGAGGGACACTGAAGCTTTCTTT.